These T cell receptor beta chains were read from a single sample in a study of T-cell memory formation after mild COVID-19. TCRdb passed the 5' RACE reads through MiXCR, listing each CDR3 protein once. The sample has nearly 350,000 distinct CDR3 sequences; 13% are singletons. The sequenced sample was PBMCs or a T cell subset sorted from them (not recorded which). Receptor source: a young man who had mild COVID-19 (a few samples of this study predate the infection). Cell type and time point are not known. CDR3s include the opening cysteine and the closing phenylalanine or tryptophan.

TRBJ2-3 TRBV7-3 CASSASGTSTDTQYF
TRBJ1-2 TRBV5-1 CASSLVPTNYGYTF
TRBJ2-5 TRBV9 CASSPEGGGAADETQYF
TRBJ2-1 TRBV29-1 CSVPRRLSNEQFF
TRBJ2-3 TRBV7-9 CASSFRHGKLNTQYF
TRBJ1-3 TRBV20-1 CSARSGFNTIYF
TRBJ2-2 TRBV6-2/TRBV6-3 CASSPHLHDRGGLNTGELFF
TRBJ2-4 TRBV11-2 CASSRLGAGLAKNIQYF
TRBJ2-1 TRBV12-3/TRBV12-4 CASSLGRLGEQFF
TRBJ1-1 TRBV25-1 CASSDSPADRDLRGAFF
TRBJ1-1 TRBV6-1 CASIFQGGTEAFF
TRBJ1-1 TRBV4-1 CASSPLGDTEAFF
TRBJ2-5 TRBV9 CASSRTSSEETQYF
TRBJ2-1 TRBV9 CASSVATSGAYNEQFF
TRBJ2-3 TRBV20-1 CSAPASETTTDTQYF
TRBJ2-1 TRBV7-6 CASSLGTGAGEQFF
TRBJ1-2 TRBV12-3/TRBV12-4 CASSLWDRGRYDGYTF
TRBJ2-6 TRBV29-1 CSVEPLDTRSGANVLTF
TRBJ1-1 TRBV12-3/TRBV12-4 CASSLADRMNTEAFF
TRBJ1-1 TRBV10-3 CAISESGRAVMNTEAFF
TRBJ1-2 TRBV20-1 CTNDRQLGYTF
TRBJ1-1 TRBV25-1 CASSEFGNTEAFF
TRBJ1-1 TRBV4-2 CASSDSVGGTEAFF
TRBJ1-2 TRBV12-3/TRBV12-4 CASSFNGGSSTF
TRBJ2-3 TRBV7-9 CASSFRWGQGKTDTQYF
TRBJ2-5 TRBV5-1 CASSSRRLAGVNYQETQYF
TRBJ2-2 TRBV5-1 CASSSTGRAGELFF
TRBJ2-2 TRBV2 CASSEGTLGAGELFF
TRBJ2-6 TRBV5-1 CASSLEGDAGANVLTF
TRBJ1-3 TRBV12-3/TRBV12-4 CASSQASGNTIYF
TRBJ2-1 TRBV20-1 CSARRGVPGEQFF
TRBJ2-1 TRBV4-1 CASSPGTDGSSKFF
TRBJ2-5 TRBV19 CASSTPGQGAGETQYF
TRBJ2-4 TRBV18 CASSPGTGTGNIQYF
TRBJ2-6 TRBV7-2 CASSLEVSGANVLTF
TRBJ2-2 TRBV5-6 CASSPSLQRGKKLFF
TRBJ2-1 TRBV7-9 CASSLQAESTEQFF
TRBJ2-2 TRBV7-9 CALTGTANTGELFF
TRBJ2-7 TRBV4-3 CASSQDPGGPSEQYF
TRBJ2-2 TRBV7-2 CASSSFRNTGELFF
TRBJ1-6 TRBV5-1 CASSLKLDSPLHF